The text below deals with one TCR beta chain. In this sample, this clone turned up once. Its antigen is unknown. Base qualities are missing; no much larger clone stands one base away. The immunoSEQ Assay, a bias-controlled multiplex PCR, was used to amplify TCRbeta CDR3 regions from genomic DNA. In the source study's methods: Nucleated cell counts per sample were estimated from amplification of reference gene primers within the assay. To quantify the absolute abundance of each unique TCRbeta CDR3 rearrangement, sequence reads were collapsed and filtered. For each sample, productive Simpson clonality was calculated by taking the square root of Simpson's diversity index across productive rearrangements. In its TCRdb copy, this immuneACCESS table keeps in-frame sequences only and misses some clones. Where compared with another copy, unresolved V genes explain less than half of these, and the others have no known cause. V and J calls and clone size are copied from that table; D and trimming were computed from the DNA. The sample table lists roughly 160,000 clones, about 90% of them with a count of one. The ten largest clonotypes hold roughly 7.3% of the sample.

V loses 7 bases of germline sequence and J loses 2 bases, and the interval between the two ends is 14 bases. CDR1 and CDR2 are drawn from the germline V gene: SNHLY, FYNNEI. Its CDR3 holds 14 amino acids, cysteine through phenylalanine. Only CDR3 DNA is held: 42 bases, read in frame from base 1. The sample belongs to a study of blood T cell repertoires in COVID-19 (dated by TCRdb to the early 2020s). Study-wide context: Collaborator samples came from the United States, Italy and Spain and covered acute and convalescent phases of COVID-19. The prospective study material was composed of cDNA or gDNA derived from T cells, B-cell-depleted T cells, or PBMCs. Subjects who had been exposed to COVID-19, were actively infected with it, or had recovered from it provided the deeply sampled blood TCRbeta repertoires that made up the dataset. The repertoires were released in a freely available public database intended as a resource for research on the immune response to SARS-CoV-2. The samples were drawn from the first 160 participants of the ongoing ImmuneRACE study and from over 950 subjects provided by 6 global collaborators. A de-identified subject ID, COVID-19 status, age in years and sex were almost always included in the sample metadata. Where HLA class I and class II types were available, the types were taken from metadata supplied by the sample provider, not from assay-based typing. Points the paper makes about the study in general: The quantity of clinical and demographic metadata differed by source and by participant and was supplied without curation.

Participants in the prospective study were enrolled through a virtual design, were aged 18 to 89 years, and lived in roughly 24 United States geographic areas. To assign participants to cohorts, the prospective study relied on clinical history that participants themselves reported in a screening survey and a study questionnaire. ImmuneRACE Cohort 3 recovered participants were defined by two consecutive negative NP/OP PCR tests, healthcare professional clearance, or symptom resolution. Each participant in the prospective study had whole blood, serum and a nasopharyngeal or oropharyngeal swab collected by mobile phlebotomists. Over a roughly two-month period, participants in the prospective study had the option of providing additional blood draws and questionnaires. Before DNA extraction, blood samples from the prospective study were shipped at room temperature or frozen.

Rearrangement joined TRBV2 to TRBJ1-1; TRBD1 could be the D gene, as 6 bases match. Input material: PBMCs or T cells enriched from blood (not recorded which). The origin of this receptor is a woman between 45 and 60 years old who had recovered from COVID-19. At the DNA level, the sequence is TGTGCCAGCACCTGGACAGACGGAAACACTGAAGCTTTCTTT. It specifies CASTWTDGNTEAFF.